This T cell receptor (beta chain) originates from a study of T cell repertoires in cytomegalovirus infection. Study at large: Both CMV infection and a matching HLA type were indicated by public TCR beta signatures. Regarding the study as a whole: Accumulated public TCR beta family frequency recognized individuals carrying CMV together with the relevant HLA. HLA-C-restricted CMV-specific TCR beta clonotypes prevailed in the ex vivo response.

This CDR3 is 15 amino acids long. Germline V gene data show CDR1 as MNHNY and CDR2 as SVGAGI (reference sequence). V shed 6 bases, J shed 3 bases, and the junction held 6 bases outside the gene matches. TCRdb analysed the reads with MiXCR anew, one entry per CDR3 protein. The sample carries about 69,000 distinct CDR3 sequences, roughly 28% recorded once. The table lists this clonotype with a few counts. Its antigen is unidentified. The receptor was derived from a human donor in good health (CMV status not recorded). Some clones in this sample may be carry-over from other donors' samples. The sequencing here drew on CD8+ T cells from cultured PBMCs, taken from culture after CMV antigen stimulation. V is TRBV6-6 and J is TRBJ1-4; 8 bases agree with TRBD1. The CDR3 spells CASRAGGEPNEKLFF. As DNA, the CDR3 is TGTGCCAGCAGGGCAGGGGGCGAACCTAATGAAAAACTGTTTTTT.